This T cell receptor (beta chain) was identified in a study of cytotoxic CD8 clonotypes in ibrutinib-treated CLL. Study-level results: Baseline clonality, above age-matched healthy donor levels, tracked circulating CD8+ T-cell counts.

Note on this clone: Its antigen is still unknown.

After removal of 10 bases from V and 2 bases from J, the junction contained 10 bases not matched to a gene. Germline V gene data show CDR1 as MNHEY and CDR2 as SVGAGI. The CDR3 sequence is 14 residues long. Around 2 micrograms of genomic DNA from cryopreserved PBMCs went into TCR beta libraries. Some clones are missing from TCRdb's copy, which holds only in-frame ones; the method was immunoSEQ multiplex PCR. The profile covers 75,000 to 80,000 clones, with around four fifths appearing a single time and about 40% taken by the ten largest. The chain is built from TRBV6-5 and TRBJ2-7, with 8 positions matching TRBD1. This specimen consisted of PBMCs, obtained after 24 months of ibrutinib treatment. This sequence was found in a human donor with chronic lymphocytic leukemia. The CDR3: CATLGAGGTYEQYF. DNA of the CDR3: TGTGCCACCCTAGGGGCAGGGGGCACCTACGAGCAGTACTTC.